The sequence of this TCR beta chain was determined in a study of graft-versus-host responses after intestinal transplantation. Study-wide context: Once they had received anti-thymocyte globulin induction, all recipients took tacrolimus and steroids for about 3 years. General study results and limits: Early post-transplant falls in HvG clones accompanied the peak levels of circulating GvH clones.

This table comes from immunoSEQ multiplex PCR, and its TCRdb copy is limited to in-frame clones, with some not included. The repertoire holds around 95,000 clones, with more than 85% as singletons. V was shortened by 4 bases and J by 7 bases, with 11 bases between the two germline ends. Germline V gene sequence: CDR1 SGDLS, CDR2 YYNGEE. The CDR3 covers 13 residues. About this clone itself: Its antigen remains unknown.

The rearrangement uses TRBV9 and TRBJ2-2; D is ambiguous. This sample comprised unstimulated CD4+ T cells sorted from spleen or lymph node cells, obtained before transplant. The receptor's source is a human donor who was the organ donor for an intestinal transplant. The CDR3 DNA is TGTGCCAGCAGCTTTGGGGTACTCGGGGAGCTGTTTTTT. This translates into CASSFGVLGELFF.